One sample yielded the 11 T cell receptor beta chains listed below, sequenced in a study of OX40 agonist ivuxolimab in advanced cancers. The table came from immunoSEQ multiplex PCR; TCRdb's copy has only in-frame clones and leaves some out. In the table there are roughly 26,000 clones, almost 90% of which are singletons. The sample here was CD4+ or CD8+ T cells sorted from blood, taken in a trial of the OX40 agonist ivuxolimab. The receptors were gathered from an adult with an advanced solid tumor such as melanoma, head and neck, liver or kidney cancer.

This chain uses TRBV5-4 with TRBJ2-7; the match to TRBD2 covers 12 bases. With 4 bases clipped from V and 2 bases from J, the junction kept 4 bases outside the gene matches. CDR1 is SGHNT and CDR2 is YYREEE in the germline V gene (reference sequence). The CDR3 consists of 15 residues. CDR3 region: CASSPRLAGAYEQYF. The CDR3 nucleotides are TGTGCCAGCAGCCCCAGACTAGCGGGGGCCTACGAGCAGTACTTC.

A few counts support this clone. The chain combines TRBV28 with TRBJ1-1, with a possible D match to TRBD1 (5 bases). CDR1 is MDHEN, CDR2 SYDVKM, per germline. V gave up 6 bases and J gave up 1 base, with 9 bases separating them. CDR3 length equals 13 residues. The chain's CDR3 is CASRDTQNTEAFF. The CDR3, as DNA: TGTGCCAGCAGGGACACGCAGAACACTGAAGCTTTCTTT.

The chain carries TRBV18 and TRBJ2-1; 9 bases agree with TRBD2. The germline V gene encodes CDR1 KGHSH and CDR2 LQKENI. The CDR3 has 17 amino acids. The junction had 7 bases not matched to a gene; V was cut back by 0 bases and J by 4 bases. The CDR3 DNA reads as TGTGCCAGCTCACCACCCATAGCGGGAGAGGGTTACAATGAGCAGTTCTTC. Protein product: CASSPPIAGEGYNEQFF.

This chain uses TRBV30 with TRBJ2-1; 12 bases match TRBD1. The CDR3 runs to 16 residues. V dropped 5 bases and J dropped 2; count of bases not matched to a gene: 7. CDR1 is GTSNPN and CDR2 is SVGIG in the germline V gene (reference sequence). The CDR3 DNA reads TGTGCCTGGTGGGACAGGGGGCGAAAGGCCTACAATGAGCAGTTCTTC. It translates to CAWWDRGRKAYNEQFF. Combining the CDR3 with reference TRBV30 and TRBJ2-1 gives the whole variable domain SQTIHQWPATLVQPVGSPLSLECTVEGTSNPNLYWYRQAAGRGLQLLFYSVGIGQISSEVPQNLSASRPQDRQFILSSKKLLLSDSGFYLCAWWDRGRKAYNEQFFGPGTRLTVL.

J is TRBJ1-1 and V is TRBV7-9, with 8 nucleotides matching TRBD1. With 4 bases clipped from V and 7 bases from J, the junction kept 2 bases outside the gene matches. The CDR3 spans 12 residues. Germline loops: CDR1 SEHNR, CDR2 FQNEAQ (reference sequence). The CDR3 coding sequence is TGTGCCAGCAGCTCGACAGGGGTTGAAGCTTTCTTT. Encoded protein: CASSSTGVEAFF.

V and J are TRBV5-1 and TRBJ2-3; 14 bases fit TRBD2. Germline V gene sequence: CDR1 SGHRS, CDR2 YFSETQ. The CDR3 sequence is 17 residues long. V lost 5 bases and J lost 3; bases outside the gene matches: 8. As DNA, the CDR3 is TGCGCCAGCAGTTCGGGACTAGCGGGAGAGAGGACAGATACGCAGTATTTT. Translation: CASSSGLAGERTDTQYF.

The V call is TRBV5-1, the J call TRBJ1-1, with D perhaps TRBD1 (5 bases). The V end was cut by 7 bases, the J end by 3 bases, with 13 bases between. The CDR3 length is 13 residues. Per the germline V gene, CDR1 is SGHRS and CDR2 is YFSETQ. Here the CDR3 reads CASRTPGDTEAFF. The CDR3 DNA reads as TGCGCCAGCCGGACTCCGGGGGACACTGAAGCTTTCTTT.

The chain links TRBV18 to TRBJ2-7, with D possibly TRBD2 on 5 matching bases. Germline CDR1 is KGHSH and CDR2 is LQKENI. V gave up 0 bases and J gave up 5 bases, with 11 bases separating them. The CDR3 extends over 14 amino acids. CDR3 coding DNA: TGTGCCAGCTCACCACCCGGTCCGGGGAACGAGCAGTACTTC. Translation: CASSPPGPGNEQYF.

The chain links TRBV27 to TRBJ1-1; D uncertain. The V and J ends lost 8 bases and 7 bases respectively, with 17 bases between them. CDR3 length equals 13 residues. The germline V gene has CDR1 MNHEY and CDR2 SMNVEV (reference sequence). CDR3 amino acids: CASRRAQLFEAFF. The CDR3 nucleotides read TGTGCCAGCCGTCGGGCCCAACTTTTTGAAGCTTTCTTT.

The chain has TRBV5-1 and TRBJ1-1, with TRBD1 matching over 10 bases. CDR3 length: 13 amino acids. The germline V gene has CDR1 SGHRS and CDR2 YFSETQ. Trimming cost V 3 bases and J 4 bases; bases outside gene matches: 0. In DNA, the CDR3 is TGCGCCAGCAGCTGGACAGGGGGCACTGAAGCTTTCTTT. It yields the protein CASSWTGGTEAFF.

In its sample, this clone was seen once. The CDR3 DNA follows: TGTGCCAGTATTGGGCCTACCACTAATGAAAAACTGTTTTTT. This translates into CASIGPTTNEKLFF. This chain uses TRBV19 with TRBJ1-4; D is ambiguous. V shed 7 bases and J shed 2 bases, with 11 bases lying between them. The CDR3 spans 14 residues. CDR1 and CDR2 from the germline V gene are LNHDA and SQIVND (reference sequence).